The 4 T cell receptor beta chains given below trace back to one sample, sequenced in a study of tumor-infiltrating lymphocytes in primary liver carcinoma. Unsorted whole blood supplied the blood RNA, and germline DNA was isolated too. Making TCR beta cDNA involved approximately 0.5 ug total RNA and a constant-region primer. Each TCR beta library was derived from three nested multiplex PCR rounds that employed slightly modified ARM-PCR. TRBV1-TRBV30 forward and Cbeta reverse primers drove the first two roughly 11-cycle rounds. TCRdb reanalysed the multiplex PCR reads using MiXCR and keeps one entry per CDR3 protein. The sample carries around 210,000 distinct CDR3 sequences, less than 70% recorded once. Material for sequencing was peripheral blood. The receptor set was obtained from a woman aged 55-70 years with primary liver carcinoma and hepatitis B virus infection.

There are many counts of this clonotype. The V and J genes are TRBV4-2 and TRBJ2-2; D uncertain. V lost 3 bases to trimming and J lost 6 bases, with 11 bases between them. The CDR3 has 14 amino acids. The germline V gene encodes CDR1 LGHNA and CDR2 YNFKEQ. The CDR3 spells CASSQPSDAGELFF. The CDR3 DNA is TGTGCCAGCAGCCAGCCGAGCGATGCCGGGGAGCTGTTTTTT.

J is TRBJ1-3 and V is TRBV28; no firm D call. The CDR3 totals 16 residues. V was shortened by 5 bases and J by 9 bases, with 23 bases between the two germline ends. Germline CDR1 is MDHEN and CDR2 is SYDVKM. The CDR3 spells CASSPLAPGSRITIYF. CDR3 coding DNA: TGTGCCAGCAGTCCCCTAGCTCCGGGTTCACGCATCACCATATATTTT.

This clonotype was found many times. The V gene is TRBV6-5, the J gene TRBJ1-1; D is uncertain. CDR3 length: 15 residues. Germline CDR1 MNHEY, CDR2 SVGAGI. With 7 bases removed from V and 6 bases from J, the gap between germline ends came to 21 bases. The DNA for the CDR3 is TGTGCCAGCATCCCCCGAACCAAGGGAAACGCTGAAGCTTTCTTT. Amino acid sequence: CASIPRTKGNAEAFF.

Regarding this clonotype: At one of its ends the junction is not consistent with the germline gene, which may arise from a read error. V is TRBV14 and J is TRBJ1-2, with 8 bases lining up with TRBD1. There are 13 residues in the CDR3. Germline assignment: CDR1 SGHDN and CDR2 FVKESK. The chain's CDR3 is CASSPDRVSGYSF. CDR3 sequence (DNA): TGTGCCAGCAGCCCGGACAGGGTAAGCGGCTACTCCTTC.